This T cell receptor (beta chain) comes out of a study of cytomegalovirus exposure and HLA in healthy donors. Germline V gene data show CDR1 as SGDLS and CDR2 as YYNGEE. J gave up 3 bases and V 3 bases, and 2 bases lay outside the gene matches. This CDR3 spans 14 amino acids. Sequenced by immunoSEQ multiplex PCR; TCRdb stores in-frame clones only, minus some. This table has under 100,000 clones, 80% to 85% appearing once. V usage is TRBV9 and J usage is TRBJ1-5; 8 positions match TRBD1. The sequenced sample was PBMCs. The clonotype comes from a woman aged 18-30 years in good health and CMV-seropositive. CDR3 protein: CASSGGQVNQPQHF. CDR3 DNA sequence: TGTGCCAGCAGCGGGGGACAGGTCAATCAGCCCCAGCATTTT.